These 28 T cell receptor beta chains share one sample of origin, sequenced in a study of blood T cell repertoires in COVID-19. The method was immunoSEQ multiplex PCR; TCRdb's version includes in-frame clones alone and lacks a portion of them. Among more than 95,000 clones, approximately 80% were seen once, and the ten largest hold approximately 25%. The sequencing sample was made of peripheral blood. These receptors all come from a human donor in a cohort sampled during active COVID-19.

The chain has TRBV5-5 and TRBJ2-2; 8 nucleotides align to TRBD2. This CDR3 contains 15 residues. From germline, CDR1 is SGHKS and CDR2 YYEKEE (reference sequence). The ends lost 0 bases at V and 4 bases at J; junction bases unmatched: 2. CDR3 region: CASSLAGGGTGELFF. Written as DNA, the CDR3 is TGTGCCAGCAGCTTGGCGGGAGGGGGCACCGGGGAGCTGTTTTTT.

The V gene is TRBV7-8, the J gene TRBJ1-1; no firm D call. With 3 bases removed from V and 1 base from J, the gap between germline ends came to 9 bases. CDR3 size: 14 residues. Per germline, CDR1 SGHVS and CDR2 FQNEAQ. The CDR3 sequence: CASSFPGRNTEAFF. CDR3 nucleotides: TGTGCCAGCAGCTTTCCGGGAAGGAACACTGAAGCTTTCTTT. Full variable domain (outside the CDR3, taken from reference TRBV7-8 and TRBJ1-1): GAGVSQSPRYKVAKRGQDVALRCDPISGHVSLFWYQQALGQGPEFLTYFQNEAQLDKSGLPSDRFFAERPEGSVSTLKIQRTQQEDSAVYLCASSFPGRNTEAFFGQGTRLTVV.

With regard to this clone: The junction departs from germline at one end; a sequencing error may be responsible. The genes are TRBV30 and TRBJ2-3, with D possibly being TRBD2 (5 bases). The V gene's germline CDR1 is GTSNPN and CDR2 SVGIG (reference sequence). The CDR3 covers 14 residues. The CDR3 region has the DNA TGTGCCTGGAGTACGAACCCTAGCAAAGATACGCAGTATTTT. This encodes CAWSTNPSKDTQYF.

The chain uses TRBV7-9 and TRBJ2-1; 10 positions match TRBD2. The V segment lost 5 bases and the J segment 16 bases; nucleotides outside the gene matches: 14. This CDR3 comprises 14 residues. Germline-derived CDR1 and CDR2 are SEHNR and FQNEAQ (reference sequence). In nucleotides, the CDR3 is TGTGCCAGCAGCCTCACTAGCGGGGCCTCCGCTGTATTCTTC. Protein sequence: CASSLTSGASAVFF.

In this sample, this clone turned up a few times. The V and J genes are TRBV4-1 and TRBJ1-4; TRBD1 matches at 8 bases. CDR3 length: 17 amino acids. CDR1 and CDR2 (germline): MGHRA, YSYEKL. The ends lost 2 bases at V and 5 bases at J; junction bases unmatched: 10. CDR3 loop: CASSQPRTGITNEKLFF. The CDR3 nucleotides are TGCGCCAGCAGCCAACCGAGGACAGGGATTACGAATGAAAAACTGTTTTTT.

The V gene is TRBV7-2, the J gene TRBJ2-1, with D perhaps TRBD2 (7 bases). The germline CDR1 and CDR2 sequences are SGHTA and FQGNSA. CDR3 length: 14 amino acids. Trimming took 11 bases from V and 4 from J, leaving 18 bases between them. The CDR3 bases are TGTGCCGGGAAAAGGGGGGGTTCTTACAATGAGCAGTTCTTC. Its translation is CAGKRGGSYNEQFF.

The chain uses TRBV19 and TRBJ2-7; 13 nucleotides line up with TRBD2. Germline V gene lookup returns CDR1 LNHDA and CDR2 SQIVND (reference sequence). The CDR3 consists of 17 residues. Losses at the gene ends were 6 bases for V and 4 bases for J; bases not matched to a gene: 12. The CDR3 DNA is TGTGCCAGTAGGCCCCAGGGGACTAGCGGGGAATCTTACGAGCAGTACTTC. Its protein product is CASRPQGTSGESYEQYF.

For the CDR3, the DNA is TGTGCCAGCAGAAAACACGCGGGGTATTTAAGAATCACTGAAGCTTTCTTT. Translated: CASRKHAGYLRITEAFF. The rearrangement uses TRBV7-6 and TRBJ1-1; no reliable D call. This CDR3 spans 17 amino acids. Trimming took 6 bases from V and 4 from J, leaving 24 bases between them. Germline loops: CDR1 SGHVS, CDR2 FNYEAQ.

The chain uses TRBV7-3 and TRBJ2-1; TRBD1 matches at 7 bases. Unmatched junction bases numbered 7, after V lost 6 bases and J lost 8 bases. This CDR3 has 13 amino acids. Germline V gene data show CDR1 as SGHTA and CDR2 as FQGTGA. The CDR3 here is CASSLSQGHEQFF. For the CDR3, the DNA is TGTGCCAGCAGTTTATCACAGGGGCATGAGCAGTTCTTC. Using reference TRBV7-3 and TRBJ2-1 for the parts outside the CDR3, the full variable domain is GAGVSQTPSNKVTEKGKYVELRCDPISGHTALYWYRQSLGQGPEFLIYFQGTGAADDSGLPNDRFFAVRPEGSVSTLKIQRTERGDSAVYLCASSLSQGHEQFFGPGTRLTVL.

The chain joins TRBV6-1 to TRBJ1-1, with unresolved D. CDR1 is MNHNS and CDR2 is SASEGT in the germline V gene. The CDR3 spans 14 residues. With 2 bases removed from V and 2 bases from J, the gap between germline ends came to 9 bases. In nucleotides, the CDR3 is TGTGCCAGCAGTGAATATGGACTTAACACTGAAGCTTTCTTT. Its protein product is CASSEYGLNTEAFF.

This chain uses TRBV28 with TRBJ2-3; 7 nucleotides match TRBD1. CDR1 MDHEN and CDR2 SYDVKM come from the germline V gene. This CDR3 spans 15 amino acids. V shed 5 bases and J 0 bases; nucleotides not matched to a gene: 5. CDR3 amino acids: CASSPGTASTDTQYF. In DNA form, the CDR3 reads TGTGCCAGCAGTCCGGGGACAGCTAGCACAGATACGCAGTATTTT.

The chain joins TRBV7-2 to TRBJ2-3; 7 positions agree with TRBD1. The CDR3 is made up of 16 amino acids. CDR1 is SGHTA, CDR2 FQGNSA, per germline. V dropped 5 bases and J dropped 6; count of bases not matched to a gene: 14. The CDR3 sequence: CASSATRQGGGDTQYF. The CDR3, as DNA: TGTGCCAGCAGCGCGACACGACAGGGTGGCGGGGATACGCAGTATTTT.

This sequence joins TRBV5-5 and TRBJ1-2; 10 bases are a match to TRBD1. Germline CDR1 reads SGHKS; CDR2 reads YYEKEE (reference sequence). V gave up 3 bases and J gave up 2 bases; unmatched junction bases: 4. The CDR3 consists of 15 residues. CDR3 coding DNA: TGTGCCAGCAGCTCCGGGACAGGGGCGAACTATGGCTACACCTTC. Protein: CASSSGTGANYGYTF.

This chain links TRBV3-1 (or the pseudogene TRBV3-2) with TRBJ1-1; D is ambiguous. V was shortened by 0 bases and J by 11 bases, with 13 bases between the two germline ends. The CDR3 consists of 13 residues. Germline V CDR1 and CDR2: LGHDT, YNNKEL (reference sequence). The CDR3 spells CASSQEGRTGAFF. CDR3 nucleotides: TGTGCCAGCAGCCAAGAGGGCAGGACGGGGGCTTTCTTT.

This rearrangement joins TRBV3-1 (or the pseudogene TRBV3-2) to TRBJ2-2, with TRBD1 as a possible D gene (5 bases). V was pared by 4 bases and J by 1 base, with 7 bases between. The CDR3 sequence is 14 residues long. CDR1 is LGHDT and CDR2 is YNNKEL in the germline V gene (reference sequence). CDR3 amino acids: CASSRQGNTGELFF. The CDR3 region has the DNA TGTGCCAGCAGCCGGCAGGGGAACACCGGGGAGCTGTTTTTT.

The chain links TRBV6-5 to TRBJ1-1; D possibly corresponds to TRBD1 (5 bases). The CDR3 contains 14 residues. Trimming removed 4 bases from V and 2 bases from J, with 11 bases in between. Germline V gene data show CDR1 as MNHEY and CDR2 as SVGAGI. The CDR3 nucleotides read TGTGCCAGCAGTTCACCGGGACTAAACACTGAAGCTTTCTTT. It specifies CASSSPGLNTEAFF.

V is TRBV28 and J is TRBJ1-2; TRBD1 is a possible D gene (5 bases). Germline CDR1 MDHEN, CDR2 SYDVKM. The length of the CDR3 is 12 residues. Trimming removed 5 bases from V and 8 bases from J, with 12 bases in between. The CDR3 here is CASSRHQGGYTF. Here the CDR3 DNA reads TGTGCCAGCAGTCGACACCAGGGCGGCTACACCTTC.

This chain uses TRBV9 with TRBJ1-3; 7 bases line up with TRBD1. The CDR3 spans 14 residues. CDR1 SGDLS and CDR2 YYNGEE come from the germline V gene. V lost 0 bases and J lost 4; bases outside the gene matches: 1. The CDR3 coding sequence is TGTGCCAGCAGCGTAGACAGGGGCGGAAACACCATATATTTT. Protein: CASSVDRGGNTIYF.

The chain combines TRBV5-1 with TRBJ2-7; possible D gene TRBD2, 6 bases. The CDR3 extends over 19 amino acids. V was cut by 0 bases and J by 0 bases, with 22 bases left in between. CDR1 is SGHRS and CDR2 is YFSETQ in the germline V gene. CDR3: CASSLATSRSTRSSYEQYF. CDR3 DNA sequence: TGCGCCAGCAGCTTGGCCACTAGCAGATCCACAAGGAGCTCCTACGAGCAGTACTTC.

J is TRBJ2-1 and V is TRBV18; 7 bases map to TRBD1. The trim removed 6 bases at V and 7 bases at J, leaving 6 bases unmatched. Germline V gene sequence: CDR1 KGHSH, CDR2 LQKENI. The CDR3 consists of 13 residues. The CDR3 is CASSPGTVNEQFF. CDR3 sequence (DNA): TGTGCCAGCTCGCCCGGGACAGTGAATGAGCAGTTCTTC.

The V call is TRBV4-1, the J call TRBJ2-7, with D possibly matching TRBD1 (5 bases). Trimming pared 5 bases from V and 0 bases from J, leaving 14 bases between. CDR3 length: 15 residues. Germline assignment: CDR1 MGHRA and CDR2 YSYEKL. CDR3 DNA: TGCGCCAGCAGCTTCGACAGAAGCCTCTCCTACGAGCAGTACTTC. This gives the protein CASSFDRSLSYEQYF.

A few counts support this clone. The chain combines TRBV5-1 with TRBJ2-1; D unresolved. V was pared by 5 bases and J by 1 base, with 7 bases between. This CDR3 is 13 amino acids long. CDR1 is SGHRS, CDR2 YFSETQ, per germline. DNA for the CDR3: TGCGCCAGCAGGTGGCAATCCTACAATGAGCAGTTCTTC. Translation gives CASRWQSYNEQFF.

The chain links TRBV7-6 to TRBJ2-5; possible D gene TRBD1, 5 bases. The CDR3 covers 15 residues. The germline gives CDR1 SGHVS, CDR2 FNYEAQ. Trimming shortened V by 1 base and J by 0 bases, and 9 bases separated the two germline ends. Here the CDR3 DNA reads TGTGCCAGCAGCTTAGGAGACAGTGACCAAGAGACCCAGTACTTC. Its protein product is CASSLGDSDQETQYF.

J is TRBJ2-7 and V is TRBV3-1 (or the pseudogene TRBV3-2); TRBD1 aligns across 7 bases. CDR3 size: 14 residues. The junction had 11 bases not matched to a gene; V was cut back by 3 bases and J by 9 bases. Germline V gives CDR1 LGHDT, CDR2 YNNKEL (reference sequence). CDR3 DNA: TGTGCCAGCAGCCAGGACAGGACCTCTACTTGGCAGTACTTC. This encodes CASSQDRTSTWQYF.

The J gene is TRBJ1-2, the V gene TRBV5-8, with 9 bases matching TRBD1. The CDR3 is 16 amino acids. Germline-derived CDR1 and CDR2 are SGHTS and YDEGEE. J lost 4 bases, V lost 0 bases, and 7 bases had no gene match. The CDR3 coding sequence is TGTGCCAGCAGCTTGGTTGTCTCGACAGGGGGCTATGGCTACACCTTC. This sequence encodes CASSLVVSTGGYGYTF.

The chain has TRBV7-2 and TRBJ1-5; no clear D gene. The V gene lost 5 bases and the J gene lost 4 bases, with 15 bases spanning the gap. This CDR3 is 15 amino acids long. Germline-derived CDR1 and CDR2 are SGHTA and FQGNSA. CDR3 DNA sequence: TGTGCCAGCAGCCCCGCCAGGTTTGGGAATCAGCCCCAGCATTTT. Its translation is CASSPARFGNQPQHF.

The chain links TRBV4-1 to TRBJ1-1; the match to TRBD1 covers 10 bases. V was clipped by 1 base and J by 1 base; unmatched bases: 12. Looked up from germline, CDR1 is MGHRA and CDR2 is YSYEKL. CDR3 size: 19 residues. CDR3 in amino acids: CASSQGVGRWDRGNTEAFF. The CDR3 region has the DNA TGCGCCAGCAGCCAAGGGGTCGGGCGATGGGACAGGGGGAACACTGAAGCTTTCTTT.

This clone was seen only once. The chain uses TRBV9 and TRBJ1-3; D ambiguous. The V and J ends lost 0 bases and 0 bases respectively, with 7 bases between them. From germline, CDR1 is SGDLS and CDR2 YYNGEE. CDR3 length: 15 residues. The CDR3 bases are TGTGCCAGCAGCGTAGGGCGGAGCTCTGGAAACACCATATATTTT. Protein: CASSVGRSSGNTIYF.